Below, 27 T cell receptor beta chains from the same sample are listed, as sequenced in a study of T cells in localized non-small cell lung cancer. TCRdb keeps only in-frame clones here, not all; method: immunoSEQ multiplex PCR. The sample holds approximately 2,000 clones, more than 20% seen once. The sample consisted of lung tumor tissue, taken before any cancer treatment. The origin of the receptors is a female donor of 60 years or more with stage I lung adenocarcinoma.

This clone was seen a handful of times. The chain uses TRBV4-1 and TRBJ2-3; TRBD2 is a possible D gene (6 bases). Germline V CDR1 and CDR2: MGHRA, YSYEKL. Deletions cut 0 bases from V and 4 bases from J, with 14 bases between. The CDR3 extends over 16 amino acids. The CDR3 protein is CASSQEFAGGADTQYF. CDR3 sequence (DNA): TGCGCCAGCAGCCAAGAATTCGCCGGGGGAGCAGATACGCAGTATTTT.

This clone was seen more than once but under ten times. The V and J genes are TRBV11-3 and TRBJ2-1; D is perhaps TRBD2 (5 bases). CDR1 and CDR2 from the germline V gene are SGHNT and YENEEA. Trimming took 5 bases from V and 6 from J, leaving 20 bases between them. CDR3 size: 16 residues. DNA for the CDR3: TGTGCCAGCAGCCCTTACTCTAGCCCCCGCGCCAATGAGCAGTTCTTC. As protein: CASSPYSSPRANEQFF.

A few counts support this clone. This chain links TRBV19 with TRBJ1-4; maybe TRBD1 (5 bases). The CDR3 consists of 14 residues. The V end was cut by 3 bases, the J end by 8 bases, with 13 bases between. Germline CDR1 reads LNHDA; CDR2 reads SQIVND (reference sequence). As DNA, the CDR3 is TGTGCCAGTAGTATCAGGGTCAGGAGCGAAAAACTGTTTTTT. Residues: CASSIRVRSEKLFF.

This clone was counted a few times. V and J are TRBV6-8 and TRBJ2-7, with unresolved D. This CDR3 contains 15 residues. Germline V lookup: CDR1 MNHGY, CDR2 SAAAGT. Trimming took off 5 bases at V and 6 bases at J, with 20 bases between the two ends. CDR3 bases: TGTGCCAGCAGTGACGAACAGTGGGGTCTCGGCGAGCAGTACTTC. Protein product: CASSDEQWGLGEQYF.

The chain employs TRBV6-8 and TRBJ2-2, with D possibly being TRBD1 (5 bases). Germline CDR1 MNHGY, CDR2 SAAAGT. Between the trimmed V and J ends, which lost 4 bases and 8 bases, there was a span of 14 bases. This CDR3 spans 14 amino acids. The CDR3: CASSSPRVSGELFF. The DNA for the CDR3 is TGTGCCAGCAGTTCCCCCAGGGTCTCTGGGGAGCTGTTTTTT.

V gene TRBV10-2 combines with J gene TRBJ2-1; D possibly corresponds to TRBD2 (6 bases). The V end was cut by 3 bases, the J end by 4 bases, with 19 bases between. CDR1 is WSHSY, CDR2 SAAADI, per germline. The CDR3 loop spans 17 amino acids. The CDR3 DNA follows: TGCGCCAGCAGTGATCCCGGAGGCGGGATAGGATACAATGAGCAGTTCTTC. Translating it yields CASSDPGGGIGYNEQFF.

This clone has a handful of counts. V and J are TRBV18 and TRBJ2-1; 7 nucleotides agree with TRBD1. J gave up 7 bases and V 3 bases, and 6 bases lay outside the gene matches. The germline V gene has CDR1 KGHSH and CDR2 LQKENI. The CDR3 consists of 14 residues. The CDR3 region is CASSPDLDRNEQFF. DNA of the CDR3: TGTGCCAGCTCACCGGACTTGGACAGGAATGAGCAGTTCTTC.

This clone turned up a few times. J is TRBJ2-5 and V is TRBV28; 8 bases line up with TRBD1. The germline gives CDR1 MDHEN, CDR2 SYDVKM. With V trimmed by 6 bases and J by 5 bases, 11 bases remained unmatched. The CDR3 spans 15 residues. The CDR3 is CASRTGDQERETQYF. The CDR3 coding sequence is TGTGCCAGCAGGACAGGGGACCAGGAGAGGGAGACCCAGTACTTC.

The CDR3, as DNA: TGTGCCAGCACTGGCTGGAGAATGACAGATACGCAGTATTTT. This encodes CASTGWRMTDTQYF. The chain links TRBV6-8 to TRBJ2-3; no clear D gene. Germline CDR1 reads MNHGY; CDR2 reads SAAAGT. Between the trimmed V and J ends, which lost 7 bases and 3 bases, there was a span of 14 bases. There are 14 residues in the CDR3.

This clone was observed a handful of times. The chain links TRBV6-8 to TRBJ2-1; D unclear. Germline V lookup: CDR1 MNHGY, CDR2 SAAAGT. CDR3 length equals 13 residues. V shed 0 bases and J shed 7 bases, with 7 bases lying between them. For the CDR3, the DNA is TGTGCCAGCAGTTACTCGAGGACGAATGAGCAGTTCTTC. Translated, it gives CASSYSRTNEQFF.

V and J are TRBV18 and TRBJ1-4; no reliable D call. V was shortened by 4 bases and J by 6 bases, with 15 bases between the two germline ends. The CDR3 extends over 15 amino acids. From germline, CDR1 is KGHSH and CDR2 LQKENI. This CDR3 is CASSQQDGIHEKLFF. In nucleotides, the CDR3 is TGTGCCAGCTCACAGCAAGACGGGATTCATGAAAAACTGTTTTTT.

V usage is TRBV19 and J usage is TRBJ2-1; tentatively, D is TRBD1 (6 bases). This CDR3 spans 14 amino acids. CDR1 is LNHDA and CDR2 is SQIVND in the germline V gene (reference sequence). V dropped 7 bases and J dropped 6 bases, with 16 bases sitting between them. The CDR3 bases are TGTGCCAGTAACCCCACAGGGCTGGGCAATGAGCAGTTCTTC. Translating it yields CASNPTGLGNEQFF.

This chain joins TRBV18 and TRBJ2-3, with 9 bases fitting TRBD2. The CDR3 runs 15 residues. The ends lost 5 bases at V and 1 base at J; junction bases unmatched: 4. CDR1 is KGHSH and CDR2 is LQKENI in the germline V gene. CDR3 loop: CASSSRTSGTDTQYF. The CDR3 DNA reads TGTGCCAGCTCATCACGGACTAGCGGCACAGATACGCAGTATTTT. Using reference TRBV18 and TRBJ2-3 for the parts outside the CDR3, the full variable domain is NAGVMQNPRHLVRRRGQEARLRCSPMKGHSHVYWYRQLPEEGLKFMVYLQKENIIDESGMPKERFSAEFPKEGPSILRIQQVVRGDSAAYFCASSSRTSGTDTQYFGPGTRLTVL.

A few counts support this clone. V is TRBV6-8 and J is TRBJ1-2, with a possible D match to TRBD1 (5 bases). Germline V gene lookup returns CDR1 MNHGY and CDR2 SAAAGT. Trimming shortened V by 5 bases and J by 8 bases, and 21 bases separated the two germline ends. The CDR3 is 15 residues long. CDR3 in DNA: TGTGCCAGCAGTATGGACGGGGGAGCGTCCCGGGGCTACACCTTC. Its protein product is CASSMDGGASRGYTF.

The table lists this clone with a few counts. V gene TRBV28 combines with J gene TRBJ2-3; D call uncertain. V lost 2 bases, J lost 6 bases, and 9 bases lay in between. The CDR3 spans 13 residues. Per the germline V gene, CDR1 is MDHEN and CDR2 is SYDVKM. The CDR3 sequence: CASSLGLVDTQYF. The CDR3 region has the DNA TGTGCCAGCAGTTTAGGTTTGGTGGATACGCAGTATTTT.

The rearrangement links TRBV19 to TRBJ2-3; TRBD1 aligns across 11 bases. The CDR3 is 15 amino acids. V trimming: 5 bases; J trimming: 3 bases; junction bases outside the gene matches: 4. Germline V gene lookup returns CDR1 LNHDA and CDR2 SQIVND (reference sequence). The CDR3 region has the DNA TGTGCCAGTAGTGCGGACAGGGGGCGAACAGATACGCAGTATTTT. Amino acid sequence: CASSADRGRTDTQYF.

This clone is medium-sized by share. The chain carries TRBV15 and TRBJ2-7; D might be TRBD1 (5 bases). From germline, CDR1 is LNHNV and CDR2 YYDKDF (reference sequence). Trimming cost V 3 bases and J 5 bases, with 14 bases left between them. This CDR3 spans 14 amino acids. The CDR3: CATSRVTVGHEQYF. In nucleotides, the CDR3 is TGTGCCACCAGCAGGGTGACAGTGGGGCACGAGCAGTACTTC.

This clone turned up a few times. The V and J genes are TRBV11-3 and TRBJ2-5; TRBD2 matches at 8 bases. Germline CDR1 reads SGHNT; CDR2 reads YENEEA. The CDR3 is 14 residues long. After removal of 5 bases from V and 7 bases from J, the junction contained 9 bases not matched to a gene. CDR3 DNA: TGTGCCAGCAGCCCCGAAGCGGGGGTGGGGACCCAGTACTTC. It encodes CASSPEAGVGTQYF.

The CDR3 DNA reads TGTGCCAGTAGTACTCGGGGTTCCTATCAGCCCCAGCATTTT. Translating it yields CASSTRGSYQPQHF. The chain carries TRBV19 and TRBJ1-5; D is ambiguous. The CDR3 length is 14 residues. CDR1 and CDR2 from the germline V gene are LNHDA and SQIVND (reference sequence). Between the trimmed V and J ends, which lost 4 bases and 5 bases, there was a span of 12 bases.

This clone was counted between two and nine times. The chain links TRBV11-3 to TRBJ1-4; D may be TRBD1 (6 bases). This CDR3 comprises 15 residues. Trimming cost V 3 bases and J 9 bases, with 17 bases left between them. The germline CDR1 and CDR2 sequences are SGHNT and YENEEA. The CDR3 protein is CASSLIGGQGQKLFF. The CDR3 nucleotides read TGTGCCAGCAGCTTGATTGGGGGGCAGGGTCAAAAACTGTTTTTT. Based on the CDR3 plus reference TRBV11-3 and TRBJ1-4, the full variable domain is EAGVVQSPRYKIIEKKQPVAFWCNPISGHNTLYWYLQNLGQGPELLIRYENEEAVDDSQLPKDRFSAERLKGVDSTLKIQPAELGDSAVYLCASSLIGGQGQKLFFGSGTQLSVL.

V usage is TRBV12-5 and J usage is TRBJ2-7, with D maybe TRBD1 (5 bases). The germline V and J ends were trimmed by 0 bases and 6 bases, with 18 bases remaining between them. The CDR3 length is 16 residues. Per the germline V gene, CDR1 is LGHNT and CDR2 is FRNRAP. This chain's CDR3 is CASGLVIGKGLSEQYF. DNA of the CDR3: TGTGCTAGTGGTTTGGTAATAGGCAAGGGGCTTAGCGAGCAGTACTTC. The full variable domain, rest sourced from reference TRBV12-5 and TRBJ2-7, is DARVTQTPRHKVTEMGQEVTMRCQPILGHNTVFWYRQTMMQGLELLAYFRNRAPLDDSGMPKDRFSAEMPDATLATLKIQPSEPRDSAVYFCASGLVIGKGLSEQYFGPGTRLTVT.

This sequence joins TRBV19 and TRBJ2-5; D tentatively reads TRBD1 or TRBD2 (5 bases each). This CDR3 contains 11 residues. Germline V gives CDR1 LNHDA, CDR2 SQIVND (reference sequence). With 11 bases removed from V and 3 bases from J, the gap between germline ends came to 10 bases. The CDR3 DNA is TGTGCCCGGGGCCAAGAAGAGACCCAGTACTTC. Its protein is CARGQEETQYF.

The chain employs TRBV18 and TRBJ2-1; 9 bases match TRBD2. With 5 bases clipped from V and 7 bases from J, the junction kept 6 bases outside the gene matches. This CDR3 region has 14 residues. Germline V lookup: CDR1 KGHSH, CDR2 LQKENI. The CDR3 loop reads CASSTGLAVNEQFF. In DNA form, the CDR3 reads TGTGCCAGCTCAACGGGACTAGCAGTAAATGAGCAGTTCTTC.

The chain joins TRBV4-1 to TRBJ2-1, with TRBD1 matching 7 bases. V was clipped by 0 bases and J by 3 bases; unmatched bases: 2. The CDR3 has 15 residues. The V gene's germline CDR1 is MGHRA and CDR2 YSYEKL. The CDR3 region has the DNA TGCGCCAGCAGCCAAGAGCGGACAGGCTACAATGAGCAGTTCTTC. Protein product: CASSQERTGYNEQFF.

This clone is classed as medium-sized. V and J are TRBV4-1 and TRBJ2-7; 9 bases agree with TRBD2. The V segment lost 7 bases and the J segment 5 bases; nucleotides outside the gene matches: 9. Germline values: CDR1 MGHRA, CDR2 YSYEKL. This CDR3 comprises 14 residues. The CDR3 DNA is TGCGCCAGCACTCCCGGGACTAGCTCTCACGAGCAGTACTTC. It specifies CASTPGTSSHEQYF.

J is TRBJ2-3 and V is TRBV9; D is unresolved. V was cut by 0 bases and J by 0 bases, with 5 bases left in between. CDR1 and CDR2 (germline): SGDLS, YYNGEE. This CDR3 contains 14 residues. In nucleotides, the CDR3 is TGTGCCAGCAGCGTAGACACTAGCACAGATACGCAGTATTTT. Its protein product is CASSVDTSTDTQYF.

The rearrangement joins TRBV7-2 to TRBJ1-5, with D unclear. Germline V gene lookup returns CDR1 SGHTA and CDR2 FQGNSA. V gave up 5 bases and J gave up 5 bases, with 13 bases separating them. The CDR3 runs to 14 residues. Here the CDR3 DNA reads TGTGCCAGCAGCCGTACGAACTGGGATCAGCCCCAGCATTTT. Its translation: CASSRTNWDQPQHF.